This T cell receptor beta chain was sequenced during a study of T-cell reconstitution after alpha-beta-depleted transplantation in children. Study outcomes and limitations: The study traced high day-60 TCRbeta diversity in some patients to surviving recipient T cells and thymic progenitors. Alpha-beta T cells about two months after transplant reportedly derived from several hundred expanded graft clones. The authors attributed T-cell counts and diversity one year after transplant mostly to newly produced T cells.

Using unique molecular identifiers, the investigators prepared the TCRbeta library. Each CDR3 protein gets one entry after TCRdb re-called the PCR reads with MiXCR. The data hold 540,000 or so distinct CDR3 sequences, with roughly 24% observed a single time. This clonotype was seen a few times. The target antigen is unknown. Looked up from germline, CDR1 is SQVTM and CDR2 is ANQGSEA. V trimming: 4 bases; J trimming: 2 bases; junction bases outside the gene matches: 7. The CDR3 is made up of 14 amino acids. The chain combines TRBV29-1 with TRBJ2-7; TRBD1 matches 8 bases. Sequenced here: PBMCs, mostly from graft donor cells, sampled 360 days after TCRalphabeta/CD19-depleted stem cell transplant. The clonotype was recovered from a boy under three years old who had a stem cell transplant for acute myeloid leukemia, so the T cells may come from the graft donor. The CDR3 loop is CSVVGWTGTYEQYF. The CDR3 DNA follows: TGCAGCGTTGTCGGGTGGACAGGGACCTACGAGCAGTACTTC.